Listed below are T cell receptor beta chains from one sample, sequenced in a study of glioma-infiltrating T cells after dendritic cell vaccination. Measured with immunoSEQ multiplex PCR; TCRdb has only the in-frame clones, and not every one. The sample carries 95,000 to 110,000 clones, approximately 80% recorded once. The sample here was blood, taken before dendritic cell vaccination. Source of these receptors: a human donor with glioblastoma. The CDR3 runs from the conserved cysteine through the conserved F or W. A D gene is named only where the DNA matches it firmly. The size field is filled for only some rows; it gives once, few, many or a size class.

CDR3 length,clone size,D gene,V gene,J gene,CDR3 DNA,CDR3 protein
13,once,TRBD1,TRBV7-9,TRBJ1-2,TGTGCCGAGGCCGGGACAGCCTCTTCTAGCTACACCTTC,CAEAGTASSSYTF
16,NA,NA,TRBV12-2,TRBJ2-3,TGTGCAAGTCGCCTAGGGGACAGGGACAGGACAGATACGCAGTATTTT,CASRLGDRDRTDTQYF
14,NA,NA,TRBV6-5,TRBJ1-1,TGTGCCAGCAGGGAAGGGGGGGATAGGACTGAAGCTTTCTTT,CASREGGDRTEAFF
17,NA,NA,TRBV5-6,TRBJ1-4,TGTGCCAGCAGCTTGGAGATGTTCGGGGGGGTCAATGAAAAACTGTTTTTT,CASSLEMFGGVNEKLFF
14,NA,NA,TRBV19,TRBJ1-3,TGTGCCAGTAGTCCTGGGGGGGCTGGAAACACCATATATTTT,CASSPGGAGNTIYF
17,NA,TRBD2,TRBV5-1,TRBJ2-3,TGCGCCAGCAGCCCATATTCGAGCGGGGGGGCACTAGATACGCAGTATTTT,CASSPYSSGGALDTQYF
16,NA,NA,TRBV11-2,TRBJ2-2,TGTGCCAGCAGCTTAGAGCCCGGGGGGCGCACCGGGGAGCTGTTTTTT,CASSLEPGGRTGELFF
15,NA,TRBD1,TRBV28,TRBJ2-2,TGTGCCTCTCGGAGAGGGGGCTTGAACACCGGGGAGCTGTTTTTT,CASRRGGLNTGELFF
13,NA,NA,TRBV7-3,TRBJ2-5,TGTGCCAGCAGCCCCACGGGGCAAGAGACCCAGTACTTC,CASSPTGQETQYF
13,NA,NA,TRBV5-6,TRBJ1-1,TGTGCCAGCAGCTTAACAGGGAACACTGAAGCTTTCTTT,CASSLTGNTEAFF
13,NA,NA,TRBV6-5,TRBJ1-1,TGTGCCAGCAGGCCGGGGGGGCCCACTGAAGCTTTCTTT,CASRPGGPTEAFF
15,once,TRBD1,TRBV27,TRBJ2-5,TGTGCCAGCAGTTCAGGAACGACAGGGTCGGAGACCCAGTACTTC,CASSSGTTGSETQYF
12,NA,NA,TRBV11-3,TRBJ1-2,TGTGCCAGCAGCTTGGGGCCAGGTGGCTACACCTTC,CASSLGPGGYTF
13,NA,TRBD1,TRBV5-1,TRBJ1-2,TGCGCCAGCAGCGAGGGACAGGGAGGCGGCTACACCTTC,CASSEGQGGGYTF
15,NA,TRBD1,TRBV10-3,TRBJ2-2,TGTGCCATCAGTCCGGGACAGGGTGAGCCCGGGGAGCTGTTTTTT,CAISPGQGEPGELFF
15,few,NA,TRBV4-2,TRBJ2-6,TGTGCCAGCAGCCATGAGGGCATTGGGGCCAACGTCCTGACTTTC,CASSHEGIGANVLTF
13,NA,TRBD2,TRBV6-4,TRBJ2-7,TGTGCCAGCAGCTCGGGACTAGGCTACGAGCAGTACTTC,CASSSGLGYEQYF
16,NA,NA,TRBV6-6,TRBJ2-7,TGTGCCAGCAGTTCATTCGGACACGAACCCACCTACGAGCAGTACTTC,CASSSFGHEPTYEQYF
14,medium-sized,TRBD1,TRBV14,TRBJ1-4,TGTGCCAGCAGCTACGGAGGGACAGGGGAAAAACTGTTTTTT,CASSYGGTGEKLFF
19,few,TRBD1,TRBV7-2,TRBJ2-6,TGTGCCAGCAGCCGAACCCCGGGACAGGGCGTATTTGGGGCCAACGTCCTGACTTTC,CASSRTPGQGVFGANVLTF
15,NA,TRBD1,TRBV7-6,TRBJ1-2,TGTGCCAGCAGCTTAGGCAGGGGGCGCGACTATGGCTACACCTTC,CASSLGRGRDYGYTF
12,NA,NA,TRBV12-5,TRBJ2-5,TGTGCTAGTGGTTCGGGCGGGGAGACCCAGTACTTC,CASGSGGETQYF
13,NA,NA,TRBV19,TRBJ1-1,TGTGCCAGTAGTATTAACGGTAACACTGAAGCTTTCTTT,CASSINGNTEAFF
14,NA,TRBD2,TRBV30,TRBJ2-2,TGTGCCTCGGGGGGACTGGTAAACACCGGGGAGCTGTTTTTT,CASGGLVNTGELFF
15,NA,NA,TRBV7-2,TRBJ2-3,TGTGCCAGCAGCCCGGACAGCCTTGGCACAGATACGCAGTATTTT,CASSPDSLGTDTQYF
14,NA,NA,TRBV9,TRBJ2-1,TGTGCCAGCAGCGTAGTAGACTCCTACAATGAGCAGTTCTTC,CASSVVDSYNEQFF
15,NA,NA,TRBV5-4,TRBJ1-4,TGTGCCAGCAGCTCCGGACTGGGCGCTAATGAAAAACTGTTTTTT,CASSSGLGANEKLFF
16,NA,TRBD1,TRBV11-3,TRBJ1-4,TGTGCCAGCAGCTGGGATCCCGGACAGGGGTTTGAAAAACTGTTTTTT,CASSWDPGQGFEKLFF
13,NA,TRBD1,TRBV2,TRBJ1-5,TGTGCCAGCGGGGACAGGGCGGTACAGCCCCAGCATTTT,CASGDRAVQPQHF
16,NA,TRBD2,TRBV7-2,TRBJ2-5,TGTGCCAGCAGCTTAACTTTGACTAGCGGGGAAGAGACCCAGTACTTC,CASSLTLTSGEETQYF
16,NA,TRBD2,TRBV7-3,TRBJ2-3,TGTGCCAGCAGCTCGAATGGACTAGAGGGGTGGGATACGCAGTATTTT,CASSSNGLEGWDTQYF
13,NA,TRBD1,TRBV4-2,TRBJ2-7,TGTGCCAGCAGCAACGACAGGGGATACGAGCAGTACTTC,CASSNDRGYEQYF
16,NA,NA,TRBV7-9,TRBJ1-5,TGTGCCAGCAGCCTAGGTCAGGGTAGAAACAATCAGCCCCAGCATTTT,CASSLGQGRNNQPQHF
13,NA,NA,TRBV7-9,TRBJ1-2,TGTGCCAGCAGCTCCGACAGCTACTATGGCTACACCTTC,CASSSDSYYGYTF
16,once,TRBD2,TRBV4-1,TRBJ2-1,TGCGCCAGCAGCCCCGTAGCGGGGGGGCCGTACAATGAGCAGTTCTTC,CASSPVAGGPYNEQFF
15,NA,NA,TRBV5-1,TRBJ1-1,TGCGCCAGCAGCTTGGAACACCTGGTGAACACTGAAGCTTTCTTT,CASSLEHLVNTEAFF
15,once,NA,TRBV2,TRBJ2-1,TGTGCCAGCATTCCCGACGAGCGGGCGAGCAATGAGCAGTTCTTC,CASIPDERASNEQFF
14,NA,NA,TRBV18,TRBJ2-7,TGTGCCAGCTCACCGGAGACGGGTGTCCGGGAGCAGTACTTC,CASSPETGVREQYF
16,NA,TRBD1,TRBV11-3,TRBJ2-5,TGTGCCAGCAGTTTAGGGACAGAAGGATGGAAAGAGACCCAGTACTTC,CASSLGTEGWKETQYF
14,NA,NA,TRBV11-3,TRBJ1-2,TGTGCCAGCAGCCTCAGACAGCCCTGTCATGGCTACACCTTC,CASSLRQPCHGYTF
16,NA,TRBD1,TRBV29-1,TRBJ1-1,TGCAGCGTTGAAGGGCGCGAGGGGGCCCTGAACACTGAAGCTTTCTTT,CSVEGREGALNTEAFF
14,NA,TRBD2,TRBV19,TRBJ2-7,TGTGCCAGTACCCCTCCGGGAGGGGCGTACGAGCAGTACTTC,CASTPPGGAYEQYF
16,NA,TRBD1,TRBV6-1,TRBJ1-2,TGTGCCAGCAGTGAATGGGGGACAGGAGCTAACTATGGCTACACCTTC,CASSEWGTGANYGYTF
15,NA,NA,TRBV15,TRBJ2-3,TGTGCCACCAGCAGAGTCCACCGGGTGGGAGATACGCAGTATTTT,CATSRVHRVGDTQYF
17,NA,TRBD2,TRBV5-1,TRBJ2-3,TGCGCCAGCAGCGGGGGACTAGCGGGGCTCGGCACAGATACGCAGTATTTT,CASSGGLAGLGTDTQYF
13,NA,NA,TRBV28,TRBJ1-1,TGTGCCAGCAGACAGGGAAGGGACACTGAAGCTTTCTTT,CASRQGRDTEAFF
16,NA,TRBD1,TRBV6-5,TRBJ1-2,TGTGCCAGCAGTTACCTGAGGACAGGGGGCTCGTATGGCTACACCTTC,CASSYLRTGGSYGYTF
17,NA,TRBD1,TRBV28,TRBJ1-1,TGTGCCAGCAGTCCGACGGGGCGACAGGGGCCGGGCACTGAAGCTTTCTTT,CASSPTGRQGPGTEAFF